This paragraph covers one T cell receptor beta chain sequence. Its antigen remains unknown. The entry originates in a study of long-term antiretroviral therapy in people with HIV. General observations from the study: Comparison with controls showed narrower CDR3 length ranges in HIV repertoires.

V lost 2 bases to trimming and J lost 0 bases, with 10 bases between them. The CDR3 spans 14 residues. The germline V gene has CDR1 SQVTM and CDR2 ANQGSEA. Cryopreserved PBMC samples of about 1-11 million cells were used for DNA extraction. Survey-level resolution applied to immunoSEQ assay v3.0. This table comes from immunoSEQ multiplex PCR, and its TCRdb copy is limited to in-frame clones, with some not included. The sample consists of about 24,000 clones, 81% of them appearing once. The receptor was isolated from a man younger than 40 with HIV. Here the sequenced sample was unsorted PBMCs, taken 4.4 years after starting antiretroviral therapy. The rearrangement joins TRBV29-1 to TRBJ1-2, with D unclear. The CDR3, as DNA: TGCAGCGTTGAAAAGACGGGATCTAACTATGGCTACACCTTC. Its translation is CSVEKTGSNYGYTF.